The sequence of this T cell receptor (beta chain) was determined in a study of shared clonotypes between healthy human individuals. On the study more broadly: In total, the donors were a couple of women and a few men aged 18 to 49.

Sequencing was performed with immunoSEQ multiplex PCR; in TCRdb, only in-frame clones are kept and a portion is missing. The sample shows about 2.4 million clones, over 85% of them seen only once. The junction had 16 bases not matched to a gene; V was cut back by 4 bases and J by 12 bases. Germline V CDR1 and CDR2: SGDLS, YYNGEE. The CDR3 length is 15 residues. The sample was naive CD4+ T cells from PBMCs. Subset noted: CD45RA+ positively selected. The J gene is TRBJ2-7, the V gene TRBV9, with 10 nucleotides matching TRBD2. The receptor's source is a man between 18 and 29 years old in good health. Some clones in this sample may be carry-over from other donors' samples. CDR3 amino acids: CASSPRGLADASRYF. CDR3 sequence (DNA): TGTGCCAGCAGCCCCAGAGGACTAGCGGACGCATCGCGGTACTTC.